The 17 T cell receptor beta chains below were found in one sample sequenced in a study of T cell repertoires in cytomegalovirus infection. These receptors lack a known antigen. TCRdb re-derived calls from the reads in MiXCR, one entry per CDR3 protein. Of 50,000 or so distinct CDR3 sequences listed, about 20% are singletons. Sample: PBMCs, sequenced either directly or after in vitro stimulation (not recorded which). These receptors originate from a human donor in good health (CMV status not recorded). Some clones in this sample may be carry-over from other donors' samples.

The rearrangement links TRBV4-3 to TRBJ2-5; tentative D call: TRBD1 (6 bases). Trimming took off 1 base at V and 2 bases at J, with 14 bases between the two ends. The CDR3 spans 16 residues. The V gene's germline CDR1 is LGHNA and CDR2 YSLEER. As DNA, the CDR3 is TGCGCCAGCAGCCAAGTGGACAGTTCGGAACAAGAGACCCAGTACTTC. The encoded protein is CASSQVDSSEQETQYF.

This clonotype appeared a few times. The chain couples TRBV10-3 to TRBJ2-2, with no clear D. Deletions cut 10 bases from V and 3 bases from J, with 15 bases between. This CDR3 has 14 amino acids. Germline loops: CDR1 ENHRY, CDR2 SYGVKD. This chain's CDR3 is CATSMYEDTGELFF. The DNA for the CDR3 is TGTGCCACTAGTATGTATGAAGACACCGGGGAGCTGTTTTTT.

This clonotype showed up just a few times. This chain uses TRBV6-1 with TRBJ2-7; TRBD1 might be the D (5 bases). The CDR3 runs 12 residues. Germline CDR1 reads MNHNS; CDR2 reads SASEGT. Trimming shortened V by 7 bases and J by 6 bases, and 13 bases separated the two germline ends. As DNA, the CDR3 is TGTGCCAGCACAAAGGGGCCGCGCGAGCAGTACTTC. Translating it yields CASTKGPREQYF.

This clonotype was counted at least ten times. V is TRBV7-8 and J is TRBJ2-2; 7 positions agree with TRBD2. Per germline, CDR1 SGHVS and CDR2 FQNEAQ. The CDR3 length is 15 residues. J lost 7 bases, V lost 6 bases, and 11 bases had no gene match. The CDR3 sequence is CASSNRDYFGGELFF. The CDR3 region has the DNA TGTGCCAGCAGTAATCGGGACTACTTCGGCGGGGAGCTGTTTTTT.

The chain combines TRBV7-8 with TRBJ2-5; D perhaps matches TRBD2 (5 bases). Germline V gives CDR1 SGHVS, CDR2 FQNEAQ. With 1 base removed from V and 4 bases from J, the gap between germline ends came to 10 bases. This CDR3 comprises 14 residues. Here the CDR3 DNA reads TGTGCCAGCAGCTTAGATCGGGGTTCAGAGACCCAGTACTTC. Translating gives CASSLDRGSETQYF.

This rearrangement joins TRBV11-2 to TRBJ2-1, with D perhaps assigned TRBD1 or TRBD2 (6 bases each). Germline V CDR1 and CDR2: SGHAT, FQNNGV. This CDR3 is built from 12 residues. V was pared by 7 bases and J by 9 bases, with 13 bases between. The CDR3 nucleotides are TGTGCCAGCACCCCTGAGGGGGGTGAGCAGTTCTTC. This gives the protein CASTPEGGEQFF.

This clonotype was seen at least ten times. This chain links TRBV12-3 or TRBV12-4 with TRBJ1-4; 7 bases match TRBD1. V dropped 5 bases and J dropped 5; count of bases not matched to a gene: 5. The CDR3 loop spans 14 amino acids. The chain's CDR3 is CASSLTGANEKLFF. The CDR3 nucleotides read TGTGCCAGCAGTCTCACAGGGGCGAATGAAAAACTGTTTTTT.

CDR3 amino acids: CASDGGPTDTQYF. The CDR3 coding sequence is TGTGCCAGCGACGGCGGACCCACAGATACGCAGTATTTT. The rearrangement uses TRBV2 and TRBJ2-3; D gene uncertain. The CDR3 loop spans 13 amino acids. CDR1 is SNHLY, CDR2 FYNNEI, per germline. V was pared by 8 bases and J by 2 bases, with 11 bases between.

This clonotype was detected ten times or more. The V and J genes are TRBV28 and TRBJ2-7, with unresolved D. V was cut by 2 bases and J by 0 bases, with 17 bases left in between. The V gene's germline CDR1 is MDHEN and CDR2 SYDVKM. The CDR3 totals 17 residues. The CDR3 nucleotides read TGTGCCAGCAGTTTAGAATATTTATCGGGCTACTCCTACGAGCAGTACTTC. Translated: CASSLEYLSGYSYEQYF.

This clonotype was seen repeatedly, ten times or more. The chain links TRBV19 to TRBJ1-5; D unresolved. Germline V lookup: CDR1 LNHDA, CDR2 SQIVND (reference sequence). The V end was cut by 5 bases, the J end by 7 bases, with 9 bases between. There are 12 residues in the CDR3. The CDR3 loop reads CASSPGGQPQHF. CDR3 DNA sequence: TGTGCCAGTAGTCCGGGCGGGCAGCCCCAGCATTTT.

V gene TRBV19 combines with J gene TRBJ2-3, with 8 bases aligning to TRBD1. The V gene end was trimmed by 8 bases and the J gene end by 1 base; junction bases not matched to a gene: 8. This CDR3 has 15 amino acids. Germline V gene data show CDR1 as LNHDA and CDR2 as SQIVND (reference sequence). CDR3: CASWDQGAGTDTQYF. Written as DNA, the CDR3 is TGTGCCAGTTGGGATCAGGGGGCGGGCACAGATACGCAGTATTTT.

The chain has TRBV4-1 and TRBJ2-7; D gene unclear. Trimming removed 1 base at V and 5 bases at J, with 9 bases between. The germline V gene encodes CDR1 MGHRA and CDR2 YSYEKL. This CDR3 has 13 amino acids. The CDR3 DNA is TGCGCCAGCAGCCAAGGGCTATTCGACGAGCAGTACGTC. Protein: CASSQGLFDEQYV.

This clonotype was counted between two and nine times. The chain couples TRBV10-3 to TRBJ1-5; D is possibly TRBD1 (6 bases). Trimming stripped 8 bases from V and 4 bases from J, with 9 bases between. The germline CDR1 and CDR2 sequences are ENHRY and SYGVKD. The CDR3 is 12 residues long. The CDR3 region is CAISDRNQPQHF. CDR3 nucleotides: TGTGCCATCTCTGACAGGAATCAGCCCCAGCATTTT.

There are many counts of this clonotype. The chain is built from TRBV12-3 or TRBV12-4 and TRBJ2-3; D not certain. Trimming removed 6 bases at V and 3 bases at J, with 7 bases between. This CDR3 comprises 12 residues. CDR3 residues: CASSFGTDTQYF. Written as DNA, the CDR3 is TGTGCCAGCAGCTTCGGGACAGATACGCAGTATTTT.

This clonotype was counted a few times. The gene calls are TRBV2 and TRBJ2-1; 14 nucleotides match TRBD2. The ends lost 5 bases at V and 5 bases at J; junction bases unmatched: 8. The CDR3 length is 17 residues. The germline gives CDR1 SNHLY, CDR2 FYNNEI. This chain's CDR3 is CASSFKTSGRADNEQFF. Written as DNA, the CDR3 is TGTGCCAGCAGTTTTAAGACTAGCGGGAGGGCGGACAATGAGCAGTTCTTC.

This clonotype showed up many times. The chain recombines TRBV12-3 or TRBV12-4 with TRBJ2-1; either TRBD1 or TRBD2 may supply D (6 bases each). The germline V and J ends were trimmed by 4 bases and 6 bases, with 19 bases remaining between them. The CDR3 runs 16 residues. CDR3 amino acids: CASSSAGSVRGNEQFF. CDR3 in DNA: TGTGCCAGCAGTTCCGCGGGATCGGTCAGGGGCAATGAGCAGTTCTTC.

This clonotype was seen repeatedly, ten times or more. The CDR3, as DNA: TGTGCCAGCAGTTTGGGTGGAGTACACAATGAGCAGTTCTTC. Translated, it gives CASSLGGVHNEQFF. This chain joins TRBV27 and TRBJ2-1; D is ambiguous. From germline, CDR1 is MNHEY and CDR2 SMNVEV (reference sequence). This CDR3 is built from 14 residues. Trimming removed 3 bases from V and 5 bases from J, with 11 bases in between.